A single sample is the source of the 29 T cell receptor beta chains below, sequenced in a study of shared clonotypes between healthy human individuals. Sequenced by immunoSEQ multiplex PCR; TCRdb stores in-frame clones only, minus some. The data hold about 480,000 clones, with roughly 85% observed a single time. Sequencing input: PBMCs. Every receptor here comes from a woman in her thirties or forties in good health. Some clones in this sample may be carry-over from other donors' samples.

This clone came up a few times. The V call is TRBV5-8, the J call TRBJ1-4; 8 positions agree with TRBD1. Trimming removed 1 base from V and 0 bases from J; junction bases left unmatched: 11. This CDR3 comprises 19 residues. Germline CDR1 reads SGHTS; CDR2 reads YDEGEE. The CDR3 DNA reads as TGTGCCAGCAGCTTGAAGGGGACAGGCGGCGTCGCAACTAATGAAAAACTGTTTTTT. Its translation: CASSLKGTGGVATNEKLFF. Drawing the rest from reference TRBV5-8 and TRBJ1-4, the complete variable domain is EAGVTQSPTHLIKTRGQQATLRCSPISGHTSVYWYQQALGLGLQFLLWYDEGEERNRGNFPPRFSGRQFPNYSSELNVNALELEDSALYLCASSLKGTGGVATNEKLFFGSGTQLSVL.

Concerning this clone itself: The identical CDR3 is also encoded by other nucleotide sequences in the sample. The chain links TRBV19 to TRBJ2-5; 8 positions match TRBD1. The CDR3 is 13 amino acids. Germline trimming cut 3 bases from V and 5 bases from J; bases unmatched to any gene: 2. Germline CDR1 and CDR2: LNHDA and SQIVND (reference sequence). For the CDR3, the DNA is TGTGCCAGTAGTATGGACAGGGAGGAGACCCAGTACTTC. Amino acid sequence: CASSMDREETQYF. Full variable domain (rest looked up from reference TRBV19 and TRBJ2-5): DGGITQSPKYLFRKEGQNVTLSCEQNLNHDAMYWYRQDPGQGLRLIYYSQIVNDFQKGDIAEGYSVSREKKESFPLTVTSAQKNPTAFYLCASSMDREETQYFGPGTRLLVL.

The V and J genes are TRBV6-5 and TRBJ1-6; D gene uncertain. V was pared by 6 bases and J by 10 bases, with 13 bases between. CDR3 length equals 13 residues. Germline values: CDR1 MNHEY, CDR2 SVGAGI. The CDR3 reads CASSLTIRSPLHF. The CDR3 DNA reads TGTGCCAGCAGCCTAACGATTCGCTCACCCCTCCACTTT.

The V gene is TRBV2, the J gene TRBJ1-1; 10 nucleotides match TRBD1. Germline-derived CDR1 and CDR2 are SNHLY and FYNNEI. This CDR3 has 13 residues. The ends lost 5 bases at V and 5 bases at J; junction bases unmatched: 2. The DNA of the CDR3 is TGTGCCAGCAGTCCGGGACAGGGGACTGAAGCTTTCTTT. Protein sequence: CASSPGQGTEAFF.

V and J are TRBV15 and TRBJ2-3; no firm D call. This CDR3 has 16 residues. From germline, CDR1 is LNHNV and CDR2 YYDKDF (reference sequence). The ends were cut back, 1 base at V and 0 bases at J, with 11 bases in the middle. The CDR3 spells CATSRGLQSSTDTQYF. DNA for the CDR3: TGTGCCACCAGCAGAGGGCTACAGTCTAGCACAGATACGCAGTATTTT. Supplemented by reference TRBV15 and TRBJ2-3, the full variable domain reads DAMVIQNPRYQVTQFGKPVTLSCSQTLNHNVMYWYQQKSSQAPKLLFHYYDKDFNNEADTPDNFQSRRPNTSFCFLDIRSPGLGDTAMYLCATSRGLQSSTDTQYFGPGTRLTVL.

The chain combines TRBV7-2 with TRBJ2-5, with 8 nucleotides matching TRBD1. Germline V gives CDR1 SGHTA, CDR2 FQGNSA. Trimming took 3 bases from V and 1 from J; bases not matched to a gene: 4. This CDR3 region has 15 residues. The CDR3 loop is CASSFGGQVQETQYF. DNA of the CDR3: TGTGCCAGCAGCTTCGGGGGACAGGTCCAAGAGACCCAGTACTTC.

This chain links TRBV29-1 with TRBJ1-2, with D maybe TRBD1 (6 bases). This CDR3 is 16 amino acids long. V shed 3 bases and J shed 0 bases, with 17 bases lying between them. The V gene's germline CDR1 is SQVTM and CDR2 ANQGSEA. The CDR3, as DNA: TGCAGCGTTGAGGCACAGGGCGCCTATACTAACTATGGCTACACCTTC. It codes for CSVEAQGAYTNYGYTF.

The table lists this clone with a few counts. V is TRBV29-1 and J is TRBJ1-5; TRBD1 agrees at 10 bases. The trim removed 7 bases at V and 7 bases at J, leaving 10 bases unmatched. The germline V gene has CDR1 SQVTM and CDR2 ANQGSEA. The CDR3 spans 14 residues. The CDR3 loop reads CSAPGQGKEQPQHF. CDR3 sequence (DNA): TGCAGCGCCCCGGGACAGGGGAAGGAACAGCCCCAGCATTTT. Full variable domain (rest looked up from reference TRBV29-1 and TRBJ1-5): SAVISQKPSRDICQRGTSLTIQCQVDSQVTMMFWYRQQPGQSLTLIATANQGSEATYESGFVIDKFPISRPNLTFSTLTVSNMSPEDSSIYLCSAPGQGKEQPQHFGDGTRLSIL.

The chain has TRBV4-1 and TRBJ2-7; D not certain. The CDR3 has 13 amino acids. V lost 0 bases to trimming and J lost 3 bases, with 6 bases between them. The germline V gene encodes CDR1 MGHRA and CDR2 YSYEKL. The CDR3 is CASSQDARYEQYF. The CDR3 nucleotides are TGCGCCAGCAGCCAAGATGCCCGCTACGAGCAGTACTTC.

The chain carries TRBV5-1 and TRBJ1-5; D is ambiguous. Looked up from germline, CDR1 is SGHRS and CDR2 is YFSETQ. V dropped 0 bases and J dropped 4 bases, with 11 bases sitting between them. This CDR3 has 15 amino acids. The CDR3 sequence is CASSLAPLPNQPQHF. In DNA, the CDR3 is TGCGCCAGCAGCTTGGCCCCCCTTCCTAATCAGCCCCAGCATTTT.

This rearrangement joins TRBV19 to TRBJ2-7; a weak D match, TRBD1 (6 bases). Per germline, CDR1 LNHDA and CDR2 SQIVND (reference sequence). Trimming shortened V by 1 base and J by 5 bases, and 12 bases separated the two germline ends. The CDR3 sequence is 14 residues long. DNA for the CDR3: TGTGCCAGTAGTATAGGACAGGAGATAAACGAGCAGTACTTC. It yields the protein CASSIGQEINEQYF.

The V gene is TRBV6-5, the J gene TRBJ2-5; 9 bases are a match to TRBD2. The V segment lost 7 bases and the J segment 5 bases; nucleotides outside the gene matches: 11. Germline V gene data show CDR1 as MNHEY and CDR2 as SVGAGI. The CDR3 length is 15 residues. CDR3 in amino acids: CASNPSGTGGETQYF. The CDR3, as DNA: TGTGCCAGCAATCCTAGCGGGACCGGGGGGGAGACCCAGTACTTC.

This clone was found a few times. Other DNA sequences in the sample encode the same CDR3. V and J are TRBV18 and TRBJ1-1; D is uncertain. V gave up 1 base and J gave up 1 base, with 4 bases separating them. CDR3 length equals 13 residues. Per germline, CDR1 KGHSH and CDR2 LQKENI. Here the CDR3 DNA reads TGTGCCAGCTCACCACGGGGGAACACTGAAGCTTTCTTT. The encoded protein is CASSPRGNTEAFF. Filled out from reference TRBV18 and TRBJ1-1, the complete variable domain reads NAGVMQNPRHLVRRRGQEARLRCSPMKGHSHVYWYRQLPEEGLKFMVYLQKENIIDESGMPKERFSAEFPKEGPSILRIQQVVRGDSAAYFCASSPRGNTEAFFGQGTRLTVV.

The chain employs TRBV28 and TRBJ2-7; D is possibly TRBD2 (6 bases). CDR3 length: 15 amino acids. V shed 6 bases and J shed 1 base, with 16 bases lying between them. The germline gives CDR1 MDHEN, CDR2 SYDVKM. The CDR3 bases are TGTGCCAGCAGCCCCCCGCGGGATCAATCCTACGAGCAGTACTTC. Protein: CASSPPRDQSYEQYF.

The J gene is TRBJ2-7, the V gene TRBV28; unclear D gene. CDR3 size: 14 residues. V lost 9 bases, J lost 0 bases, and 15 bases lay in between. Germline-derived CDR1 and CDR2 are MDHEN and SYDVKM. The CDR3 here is CASGVRIFSYEQYF. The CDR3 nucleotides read TGTGCCAGTGGGGTCCGAATTTTCTCCTACGAGCAGTACTTC.

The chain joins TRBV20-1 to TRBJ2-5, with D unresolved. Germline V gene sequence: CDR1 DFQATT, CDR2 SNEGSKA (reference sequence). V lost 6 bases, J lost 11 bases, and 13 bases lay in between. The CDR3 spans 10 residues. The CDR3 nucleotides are TGCAGTGCAGGGCGCCCCGGTCAGTACTTC. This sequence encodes CSAGRPGQYF.

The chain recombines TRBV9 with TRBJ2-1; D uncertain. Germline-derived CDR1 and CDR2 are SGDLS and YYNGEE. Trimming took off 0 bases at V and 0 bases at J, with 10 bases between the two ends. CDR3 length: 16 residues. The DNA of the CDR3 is TGTGCCAGCAGCGTAGGGCCCGACAACTCCTACAATGAGCAGTTCTTC. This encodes CASSVGPDNSYNEQFF.

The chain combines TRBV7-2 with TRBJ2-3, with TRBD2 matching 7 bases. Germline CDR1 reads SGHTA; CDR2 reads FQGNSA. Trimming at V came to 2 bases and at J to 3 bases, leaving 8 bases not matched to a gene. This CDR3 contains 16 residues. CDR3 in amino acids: CASSLRLAGPTDTQYF. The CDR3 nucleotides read TGTGCCAGCAGCTTACGATTAGCGGGCCCGACAGATACGCAGTATTTT.

The CDR3 loop reads CASSLPDSGISYNEQFF. CDR3 DNA: TGTGCCAGCAGCTTGCCTGATAGCGGGATCTCCTACAATGAGCAGTTCTTC. This sequence joins TRBV5-4 and TRBJ2-1; 8 bases agree with TRBD2. Losses at the gene ends were 1 base for V and 0 bases for J; bases not matched to a gene: 6. The CDR3 contains 17 residues. Germline V gives CDR1 SGHNT, CDR2 YYREEE (reference sequence).

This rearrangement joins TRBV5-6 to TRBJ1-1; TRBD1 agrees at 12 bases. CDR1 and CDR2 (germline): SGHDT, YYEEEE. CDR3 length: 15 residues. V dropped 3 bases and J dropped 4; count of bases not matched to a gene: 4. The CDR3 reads CASSWGTGGPTEAFF. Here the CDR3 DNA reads TGTGCCAGCAGCTGGGGGACAGGGGGCCCCACTGAAGCTTTCTTT.

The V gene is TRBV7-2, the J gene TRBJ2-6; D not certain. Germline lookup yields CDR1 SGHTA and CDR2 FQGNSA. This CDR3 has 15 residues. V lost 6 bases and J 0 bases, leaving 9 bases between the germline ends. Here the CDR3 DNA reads TGTGCCAGCAGTCCAGGTTACTCTGGGGCCAACGTCCTGACTTTC. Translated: CASSPGYSGANVLTF.

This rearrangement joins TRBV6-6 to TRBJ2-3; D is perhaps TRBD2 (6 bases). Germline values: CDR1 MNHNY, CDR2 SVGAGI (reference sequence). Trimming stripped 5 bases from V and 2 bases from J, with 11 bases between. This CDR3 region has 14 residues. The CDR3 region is CASSTGLITDTQYF. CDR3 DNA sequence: TGTGCCAGCAGTACGGGACTTATCACAGATACGCAGTATTTT.

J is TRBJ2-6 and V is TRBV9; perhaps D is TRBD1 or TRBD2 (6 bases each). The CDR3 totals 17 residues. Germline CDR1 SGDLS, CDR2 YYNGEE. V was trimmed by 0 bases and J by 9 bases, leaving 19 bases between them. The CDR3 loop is CASSVGWGADVHNVLTF. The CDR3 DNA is TGTGCCAGCAGCGTAGGATGGGGGGCGGACGTCCACAACGTCCTGACTTTC.

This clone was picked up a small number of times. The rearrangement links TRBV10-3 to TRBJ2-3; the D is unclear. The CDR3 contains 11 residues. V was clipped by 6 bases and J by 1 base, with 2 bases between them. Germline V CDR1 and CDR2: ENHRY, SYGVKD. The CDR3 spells CAIRGTDTQYF. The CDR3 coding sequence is TGTGCCATCAGGGGCACAGATACGCAGTATTTT.

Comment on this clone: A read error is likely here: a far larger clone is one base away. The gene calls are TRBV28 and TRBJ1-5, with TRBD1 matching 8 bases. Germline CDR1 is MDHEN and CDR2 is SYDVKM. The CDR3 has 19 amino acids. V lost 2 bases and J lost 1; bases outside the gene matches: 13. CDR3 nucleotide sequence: TGTGCCAGCAGTTTACTTTGGACAGGGACGAGTAGGAGCAATCAGCCCCAGCATTTT. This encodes CASSLLWTGTSRSNQPQHF.

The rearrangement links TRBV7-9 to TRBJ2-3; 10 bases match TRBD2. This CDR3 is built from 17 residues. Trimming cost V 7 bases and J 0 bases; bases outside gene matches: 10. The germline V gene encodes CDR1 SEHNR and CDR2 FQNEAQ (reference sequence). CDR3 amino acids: CASTVRLAGPSTDTQYF. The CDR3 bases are TGTGCCAGCACCGTCCGACTAGCGGGTCCGAGCACAGATACGCAGTATTTT.

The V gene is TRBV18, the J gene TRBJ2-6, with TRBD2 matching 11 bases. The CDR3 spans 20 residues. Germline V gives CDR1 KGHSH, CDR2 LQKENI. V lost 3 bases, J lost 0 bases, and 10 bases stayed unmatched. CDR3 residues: CASSPPGLAGGPSGANVLTF. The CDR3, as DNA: TGTGCCAGCTCACCTCCGGGCTTAGCGGGAGGGCCCTCTGGGGCCAACGTCCTGACTTTC.

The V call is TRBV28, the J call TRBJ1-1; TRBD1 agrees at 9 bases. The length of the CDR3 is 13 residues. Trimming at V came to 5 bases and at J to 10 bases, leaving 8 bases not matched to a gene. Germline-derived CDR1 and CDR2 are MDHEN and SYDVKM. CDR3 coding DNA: TGTGCCAGCAGTCGTGGACAGGGGAGATCAGCTTTCTTT. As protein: CASSRGQGRSAFF.

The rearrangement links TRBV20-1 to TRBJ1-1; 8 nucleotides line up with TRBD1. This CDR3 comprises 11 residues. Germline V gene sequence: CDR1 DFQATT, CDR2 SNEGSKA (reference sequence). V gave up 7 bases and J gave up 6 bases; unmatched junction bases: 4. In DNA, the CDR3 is TGCAGTGTCAGGGGGCCGGCTGAAGCTTTCTTT. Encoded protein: CSVRGPAEAFF.